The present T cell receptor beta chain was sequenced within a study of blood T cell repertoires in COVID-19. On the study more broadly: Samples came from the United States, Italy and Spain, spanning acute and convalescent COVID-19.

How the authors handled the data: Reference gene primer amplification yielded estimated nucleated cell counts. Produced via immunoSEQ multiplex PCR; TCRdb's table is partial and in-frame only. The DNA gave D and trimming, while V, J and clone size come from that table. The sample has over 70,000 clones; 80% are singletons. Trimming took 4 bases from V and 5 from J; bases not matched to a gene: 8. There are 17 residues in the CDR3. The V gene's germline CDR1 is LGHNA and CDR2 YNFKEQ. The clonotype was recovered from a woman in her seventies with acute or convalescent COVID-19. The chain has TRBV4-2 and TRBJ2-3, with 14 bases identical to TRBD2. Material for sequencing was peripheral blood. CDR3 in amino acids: CASSLGTGTSGGDTQYF. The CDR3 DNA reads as TGTGCCAGCAGCCTCGGGACCGGGACTAGCGGGGGAGATACGCAGTATTTT.